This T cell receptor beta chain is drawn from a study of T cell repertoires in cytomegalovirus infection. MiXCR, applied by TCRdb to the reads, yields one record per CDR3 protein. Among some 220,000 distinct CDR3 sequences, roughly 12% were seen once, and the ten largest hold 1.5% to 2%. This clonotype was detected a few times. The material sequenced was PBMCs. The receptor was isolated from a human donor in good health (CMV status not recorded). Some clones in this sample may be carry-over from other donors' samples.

The CDR3 here is CASSVVAGGPQETQYF. DNA for the CDR3: TGTGCCAGCAGCGTAGTAGCGGGAGGGCCTCAAGAGACCCAGTACTTC. The V call is TRBV9, the J call TRBJ2-5; 11 bases align to TRBD2. The CDR3 length is 16 residues. CDR1 is SGDLS and CDR2 is YYNGEE in the germline V gene. V shed 0 bases and J 2 bases; nucleotides not matched to a gene: 3.